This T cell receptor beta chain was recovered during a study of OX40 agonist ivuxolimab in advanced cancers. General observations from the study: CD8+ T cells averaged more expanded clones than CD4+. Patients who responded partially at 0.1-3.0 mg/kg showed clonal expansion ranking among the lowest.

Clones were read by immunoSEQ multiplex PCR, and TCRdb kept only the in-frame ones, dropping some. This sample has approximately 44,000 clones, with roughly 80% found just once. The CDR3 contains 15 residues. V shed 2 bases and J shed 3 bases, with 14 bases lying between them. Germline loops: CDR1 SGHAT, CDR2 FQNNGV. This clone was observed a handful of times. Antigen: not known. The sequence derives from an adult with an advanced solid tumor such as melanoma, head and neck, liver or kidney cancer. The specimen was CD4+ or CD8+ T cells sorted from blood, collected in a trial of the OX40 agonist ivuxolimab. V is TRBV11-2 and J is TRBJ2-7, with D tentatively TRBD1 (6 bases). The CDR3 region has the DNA TGTGCCAGCAGCTTAAGCAGGACAGTTATCTACGAGCAGTACTTC. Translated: CASSLSRTVIYEQYF.